Presented here are 27 T cell receptor beta chains from one specimen sequenced in a study of blood T cell repertoires in COVID-19. Method: immunoSEQ multiplex PCR; TCRdb's copy keeps in-frame clones and lacks some. Seen here are around 100,000 clones, 75% to 90% observed once, and the top ten hold roughly 32%. Specimen: peripheral blood. Receptor source: an elderly woman with acute or convalescent COVID-19.

This clone appeared a single time. The chain links TRBV11-2 to TRBJ2-3; D possibly corresponds to TRBD2 (6 bases). This CDR3 comprises 15 residues. Trimming stripped 6 bases from V and 2 bases from J, with 15 bases between. Germline CDR1 is SGHAT and CDR2 is FQNNGV. The CDR3 sequence is CASRQYGSSTDTQYF. The CDR3 DNA reads as TGTGCCAGCAGACAGTACGGGAGCTCCACAGATACGCAGTATTTT. Looking up the rest from reference TRBV11-2 and TRBJ2-3 gives the full variable domain: EAGVAQSPRYKIIEKRQSVAFWCNPISGHATLYWYQQILGQGPKLLIQFQNNGVVDDSQLPKDRFSAERLKGVDSTLKIQPAKLEDSAVYLCASRQYGSSTDTQYFGPGTRLTVL.

There are a few counts of this clone. The V call is TRBV24-1, the J call TRBJ2-7; TRBD1 matches 7 bases. CDR1 KGHDR and CDR2 SFDVKD come from the germline V gene. V trimming: 4 bases; J trimming: 5 bases; junction bases outside the gene matches: 7. The CDR3 runs 14 residues. This CDR3 is CATSEGQGVDEQYF. CDR3 DNA sequence: TGTGCCACCAGTGAGGGTCAGGGGGTGGACGAGCAGTACTTC.

The chain has TRBV10-3 and TRBJ2-7, with TRBD1 matching 8 bases. Per germline, CDR1 ENHRY and CDR2 SYGVKD. CDR3 length: 15 amino acids. V lost 6 bases, J lost 1 base, and 8 bases stayed unmatched. The CDR3 DNA reads TGTGCCATCAGCCAGGGGGCGGAACAATCCTACGAGCAGTACTTC. It translates to CAISQGAEQSYEQYF.

This clone was observed once. The chain recombines TRBV14 with TRBJ2-3; tentatively, D is TRBD1 (6 bases). Trimming pared 2 bases from V and 7 bases from J, leaving 13 bases between. This CDR3 has 14 amino acids. The germline gives CDR1 SGHDN, CDR2 FVKESK. For the CDR3, the DNA is TGTGCCAGCAGCCAATATGCGAGGGGGAATACGCAGTATTTT. Translating it yields CASSQYARGNTQYF.

The chain has TRBV9 and TRBJ2-3, with 11 bases that match TRBD2. The V segment lost 3 bases and the J segment 5 bases; nucleotides outside the gene matches: 8. Looked up from germline, CDR1 is SGDLS and CDR2 is YYNGEE. CDR3 length equals 16 residues. CDR3 in amino acids: CASSGVAGGLEDTQYF. The CDR3 DNA is TGTGCCAGCAGCGGAGTAGCGGGGGGGCTGGAAGATACGCAGTATTTT.

V gene TRBV6-5 combines with J gene TRBJ1-4, with 8 positions matching TRBD1. The ends lost 6 bases at V and 7 bases at J; junction bases unmatched: 10. The CDR3 length is 15 residues. Per the germline V gene, CDR1 is MNHEY and CDR2 is SVGAGI. The CDR3 DNA reads as TGTGCCAGCAGCCCCCGGACAGGGCTCGGTGAAAAACTGTTTTTT. Amino acid sequence: CASSPRTGLGEKLFF.

The table lists this clone with a few counts. This chain joins TRBV5-5 and TRBJ1-2; D unclear. This CDR3 comprises 12 residues. V dropped 0 bases and J dropped 5 bases, with 5 bases sitting between them. CDR1 is SGHKS, CDR2 YYEKEE, per germline (reference sequence). The CDR3 region has the DNA TGTGCCAGCAGCTTGGAGCCTTATGGCTACACCTTC. This translates into CASSLEPYGYTF.

This clone was seen only once. V is TRBV7-9 and J is TRBJ2-2, with TRBD2 matching 14 bases. J gave up 5 bases and V 4 bases, and 3 bases lay outside the gene matches. The CDR3 sequence is 16 residues long. Germline V gene data show CDR1 as SEHNR and CDR2 as FQNEAQ (reference sequence). CDR3 nucleotides: TGTGCCAGCAGCTCGACTAGCGGGGGGGAAACCGGGGAGCTGTTTTTT. Protein: CASSSTSGGETGELFF. Supplemented by reference TRBV7-9 and TRBJ2-2, the full variable domain reads DTGVSQNPRHKITKRGQNVTFRCDPISEHNRLYWYRQTLGQGPEFLTYFQNEAQLEKSRLLSDRFSAERPKGSFSTLEIQRTEQGDSAMYLCASSSTSGGETGELFFGEGSRLTVL.

This chain connects TRBV7-9 to TRBJ1-6; D not resolved. V was cut by 6 bases and J by 9 bases, with 12 bases left in between. The CDR3 runs 13 residues. Germline CDR1 and CDR2: SEHNR and FQNEAQ (reference sequence). Here the CDR3 reads CASRRGLGSPLHF. As DNA, the CDR3 is TGTGCCAGCAGGAGAGGGTTGGGTTCACCCCTCCACTTT. The variable domain in full, completed from reference TRBV7-9 and TRBJ1-6, reads DTGVSQNPRHKITKRGQNVTFRCDPISEHNRLYWYRQTLGQGPEFLTYFQNEAQLEKSRLLSDRFSAERPKGSFSTLEIQRTEQGDSAMYLCASRRGLGSPLHFGNGTRLTVT.

V usage is TRBV7-2 and J usage is TRBJ2-7, with D possibly being TRBD2 (6 bases). Germline assignment: CDR1 SGHTA and CDR2 FQGNSA. The CDR3 runs 15 residues. Trimming took 5 bases from V and 3 from J, leaving 17 bases between them. CDR3 coding DNA: TGTGCCAGCAGCCCTACCGGGACTTCCGGCTACGAGCAGTACTTC. Its translation: CASSPTGTSGYEQYF.

The chain has TRBV30 and TRBJ1-6; the match to TRBD1 covers 7 bases. This CDR3 is 15 amino acids long. The V gene end was trimmed by 0 bases and the J gene end by 7 bases; junction bases not matched to a gene: 6. Germline V gene sequence: CDR1 GTSNPN, CDR2 SVGIG (reference sequence). CDR3 amino acids: CAWSVSGTANSPLHF. In DNA form, the CDR3 reads TGTGCCTGGAGTGTATCCGGGACAGCGAATTCACCCCTCCACTTT.

The chain joins TRBV6-5 to TRBJ2-7; 7 bases agree with TRBD2. CDR3 length equals 11 residues. Germline-derived CDR1 and CDR2 are MNHEY and SVGAGI. J gave up 13 bases and V 6 bases, and 9 bases lay outside the gene matches. The CDR3 bases are TGTGCCAGCAGCCGGGCGGGGGTTAACTACTTC. It codes for CASSRAGVNYF.

The chain uses TRBV12-3 or TRBV12-4 and TRBJ2-2; a weak D match, TRBD2 (5 bases). There are 13 residues in the CDR3. V was pared by 4 bases and J by 6 bases, with 9 bases between. In nucleotides, the CDR3 is TGTGCCAGCAGTTCACTAGGCGCCGGGGAGCTGTTTTTT. This codes for CASSSLGAGELFF.

The rearrangement links TRBV21-1 to TRBJ1-1. TRBV21-1 is a recognized pseudogene. The CDR3 contains 16 residues. CDR3 sequence: CASSSANEIGDTEAFF. CDR3 coding DNA: TGTGCCAGCAGCTCAGCAAATGAAATCGGGGACACTGAAGCTTTCTTT.

The chain has TRBV4-1 and TRBJ2-1, with 8 positions matching TRBD2. The trim removed 1 base at V and 7 bases at J, leaving 9 bases unmatched. The CDR3 runs 16 residues. The germline V gene has CDR1 MGHRA and CDR2 YSYEKL. CDR3 DNA: TGCGCCAGCAGCCAAGTCCAGACTAGCGAAGTAAATGAGCAGTTCTTC. Its translation: CASSQVQTSEVNEQFF.

This rearrangement joins TRBV7-3 to TRBJ2-3; weak D call: TRBD2 (6 bases). The CDR3 is 15 residues long. Trimming pared 1 base from V and 0 bases from J, leaving 8 bases between. CDR1 and CDR2 (germline): SGHTA, FQGTGA. The chain's CDR3 is CASSLSSGSTDTQYF. Here the CDR3 DNA reads TGTGCCAGCAGCTTAAGTAGCGGAAGCACAGATACGCAGTATTTT. Supplemented by reference TRBV7-3 and TRBJ2-3, the full variable domain reads GAGVSQTPSNKVTEKGKYVELRCDPISGHTALYWYRQSLGQGPEFLIYFQGTGAADDSGLPNDRFFAVRPEGSVSTLKIQRTERGDSAVYLCASSLSSGSTDTQYFGPGTRLTVL.

The chain joins TRBV6-5 to TRBJ1-4; D possibly corresponds to TRBD1 (5 bases). The germline CDR1 and CDR2 sequences are MNHEY and SVGAGI. The CDR3 consists of 14 residues. V was trimmed by 7 bases and J by 5 bases, leaving 14 bases between them. The CDR3 loop is CASTLARVNEKLFF. DNA for the CDR3: TGTGCCAGCACCTTAGCCAGGGTGAATGAAAAACTGTTTTTT.

The CDR3 spells CATSSRDRISNQPQHF. The CDR3 coding sequence is TGTGCCACCAGCAGTAGGGACAGGATCAGCAATCAGCCCCAGCATTTT. V usage is TRBV15 and J usage is TRBJ1-5; 8 positions match TRBD1. The CDR3 extends over 16 amino acids. CDR1 and CDR2 from the germline V gene are LNHNV and YYDKDF (reference sequence). J gave up 1 base and V 3 bases, and 5 bases lay outside the gene matches.

The V and J genes are TRBV7-9 and TRBJ2-2; D unresolved. Trimming cost V 5 bases and J 5 bases, with 12 bases left between them. The CDR3 is 14 amino acids. Per germline, CDR1 SEHNR and CDR2 FQNEAQ (reference sequence). The CDR3 here is CASSPKTRTGELFF. The CDR3 DNA sequence: TGTGCCAGCAGCCCGAAAACAAGAACCGGGGAGCTGTTTTTT.

V gene TRBV27 combines with J gene TRBJ2-7; 7 nucleotides align to TRBD1. V gave up 3 bases and J gave up 2 bases; unmatched junction bases: 7. The CDR3 consists of 15 residues. CDR1 is MNHEY, CDR2 SMNVEV, per germline (reference sequence). The CDR3 protein is CASSLGTALTYEQYF. The CDR3 coding sequence is TGTGCCAGCAGTTTGGGGACAGCGCTGACCTACGAGCAGTACTTC.

This clone has just one count. The chain carries TRBV20-1 and TRBJ1-1; possibly TRBD1 for D (5 bases). CDR3 length equals 11 residues. Per germline, CDR1 DFQATT and CDR2 SNEGSKA (reference sequence). V was shortened by 3 bases and J by 11 bases, with 13 bases between the two germline ends. CDR3 sequence: CSASYGGSAFF. The CDR3 DNA follows: TGCAGTGCTAGTTACGGGGGGAGTGCTTTCTTT.

A single count supports this clone. The V and J genes are TRBV12-5 and TRBJ1-5; the D gene is possibly TRBD1 (5 bases). The CDR3 consists of 13 residues. Per the germline V gene, CDR1 is LGHNT and CDR2 is FRNRAP. V shed 5 bases and J shed 4 bases, with 9 bases lying between them. CDR3 residues: CASGPGGNQPQHF. DNA of the CDR3: TGTGCTAGTGGTCCCGGGGGTAATCAGCCCCAGCATTTT. The complete variable domain, with remaining parts taken from reference TRBV12-5 and TRBJ1-5, reads DARVTQTPRHKVTEMGQEVTMRCQPILGHNTVFWYRQTMMQGLELLAYFRNRAPLDDSGMPKDRFSAEMPDATLATLKIQPSEPRDSAVYFCASGPGGNQPQHFGDGTRLSIL.

The rearrangement links TRBV19 to TRBJ1-4, with 9 nucleotides matching TRBD1. Germline lookup yields CDR1 LNHDA and CDR2 SQIVND (reference sequence). The CDR3 is 14 residues long. V shed 6 bases and J 7 bases; nucleotides not matched to a gene: 6. DNA of the CDR3: TGTGCCAGTAGACAACCGGGACAGGGTGAAAAACTGTTTTTT. Protein sequence: CASRQPGQGEKLFF.

The chain employs TRBV6-5 and TRBJ2-7; 10 nucleotides align to TRBD1. The CDR3 loop spans 16 amino acids. With V trimmed by 2 bases and J by 2 bases, 6 bases remained unmatched. The germline CDR1 and CDR2 sequences are MNHEY and SVGAGI. CDR3 protein: CASSYRRTGGTYEQYF. DNA of the CDR3: TGTGCCAGCAGTTACAGGAGGACAGGGGGGACCTACGAGCAGTACTTC.

This chain joins TRBV5-6 and TRBJ2-2, with a weak D call TRBD1 (6 bases). Germline-derived CDR1 and CDR2 are SGHDT and YYEEEE. Trimming stripped 4 bases from V and 4 bases from J, with 17 bases between. The CDR3 sequence is 16 residues long. CDR3 region: CASSPKLQGRTGELFF. In DNA form, the CDR3 reads TGTGCCAGCAGCCCGAAGCTACAGGGTCGCACCGGGGAGCTGTTTTTT.

The chain joins TRBV28 to TRBJ2-3, with TRBD2 matching over 7 bases. Germline assignment: CDR1 MDHEN and CDR2 SYDVKM. The J segment lost 2 bases and the V segment lost 6 bases, leaving 14 bases of the junction unmatched. The CDR3 consists of 17 residues. Written as DNA, the CDR3 is TGTGCCAGCAGCTTTATAATCCCTAGCGGTCCCACAGATACGCAGTATTTT. This sequence encodes CASSFIIPSGPTDTQYF.

The rearrangement links TRBV5-4 to TRBJ1-1; 10 nucleotides match TRBD1. Trimming took 5 bases from V and 5 from J; bases not matched to a gene: 6. The CDR3 covers 14 residues. Looked up from germline, CDR1 is SGHNT and CDR2 is YYREEE (reference sequence). The CDR3 loop reads CASRRTGGRTEAFF. The CDR3 DNA reads as TGTGCCAGCAGAAGGACAGGGGGAAGGACTGAAGCTTTCTTT.